This T cell receptor beta chain was profiled in a study of Graves' ophthalmopathy and Graves' hyperthyroidism. Findings of the study overall: Using a 13-signature model, the authors split ophthalmopathy from stable hyperthyroidism, with about 88% sensitivity and approximately 80% specificity. The model achieved about 67% sensitivity and roughly 79% specificity for ophthalmopathy progression.

The V end lost 3 bases, the J end lost 7 bases, and 9 bases lay between the germline ends. The CDR3 totals 12 residues. Germline V gene sequence: CDR1 ENHRY, CDR2 SYGVKD. The diagnosis was founded upon clinical symptoms, serum thyroxine, TRAb, thyroid ultrasound and orbital computed tomography. RNA served as the template for amplifying TCR beta CDR3 regions. Second-round multiplex PCR came after first-round RT-PCR with HTBI primers. TCRdb fed the multiplex PCR reads into MiXCR, producing one record per CDR3 protein. The sample includes 600,000 to 950,000 distinct CDR3 sequences, around 40% of them seen just once. Of note for this clonotype: Its antigen is as yet unknown.

This clonotype originated in an adult man with Graves' ophthalmopathy. Specimen: peripheral blood. The gene calls are TRBV10-3 and TRBJ1-2; D not certain. The CDR3 sequence is CAISDSVGGYTF. The CDR3 coding sequence is TGTGCCATCAGTGACAGCGTCGGTGGCTACACCTTC.